These 12 T cell receptor beta chains came from one sample sequenced in a study of tumor-infiltrating lymphocytes in primary liver carcinoma. Out of unsorted whole blood came the blood RNA, and germline DNA was extracted as well. Using a constant-region primer together with ProtoScript II reverse transcriptase, TCR beta cDNA was made from 500 ng of total RNA. Amplification in three nested multiplex PCR rounds with slightly modified ARM-PCR gave rise to TCR beta libraries. It was with TRBV1-TRBV30 forward primers and a C-beta reverse primer that the first two PCR rounds were run, at 10 to 11 cycles each. TCRdb reprocessed the multiplex PCR reads with MiXCR, giving one entry per CDR3 protein. The data show 190,000 or so distinct CDR3 sequences, roughly 61% seen once. Sequencing used peripheral blood. All receptors come from a woman aged 55-70 years with primary liver carcinoma and hepatitis B virus infection.

On this clonotype itself: Since no conserved phenylalanine or tryptophan closes the CDR3, a read error is the likely cause. The chain employs TRBV29-1 and TRBJ2-1; D remains ambiguous. CDR1 is SQVTM and CDR2 is ANQGSEA in the germline V gene. This CDR3 contains 11 residues. Trimming took 4 bases from V and 2 from J, leaving 3 bases between them. This chain's CDR3 is CSVVAYNEQFS. In DNA, the CDR3 is TGCAGCGTTGTTGCCTACAATGAGCAGTTCTCC.

V gene TRBV4-1 combines with J gene TRBJ1-2; D not resolved. Germline CDR1 MGHRA, CDR2 YSYEKL. Trimming pared 5 bases from V and 8 bases from J, leaving 24 bases between. The CDR3 totals 16 residues. This CDR3 is CASSYLMVATSNGYTF. DNA for the CDR3: TGCGCCAGCAGCTACTTGATGGTAGCAACTTCTAACGGCTACACCTTC.

This CDR3 reads CASSPTSGRHQGVEQFF. In DNA form, the CDR3 reads TGTGCCAGCAGCCCGACTAGCGGGAGGCATCAGGGCGTTGAGCAGTTCTTC. The chain is built from TRBV11-2 and TRBJ2-1, with 13 bases fitting TRBD2. The CDR3 has 17 amino acids. CDR1 is SGHAT, CDR2 FQNNGV, per germline. V shed 5 bases, J shed 9 bases, and the junction held 13 bases outside the gene matches.

This clonotype was counted many times. V gene TRBV11-3 combines with J gene TRBJ1-4; D is uncertain. This CDR3 region has 14 residues. CDR1 and CDR2 from the germline V gene are SGHNT and YENEEA. Trimming left V 5 bases short and J 4 bases short, with 11 bases between. The CDR3 protein is CASSPRNGNEKLFF. CDR3 DNA sequence: TGTGCCAGCAGCCCGAGGAACGGTAATGAAAAACTGTTTTTT.

A remark on this clonotype: A much more abundant neighbour one base away suggests this may be a read error. This rearrangement joins TRBV12-3 or TRBV12-4 to TRBJ1-2; tentative D call: TRBD1 (6 bases). CDR3 length: 15 residues. In DNA form, the CDR3 reads TGTACCAGCAGTTTAATCCAGGGAGGGGGCTATGGCTACACCTTC. Encoded protein: CTSSLIQGGGYGYTF.

J is TRBJ2-2 and V is TRBV28, with D possibly being TRBD1 (6 bases). Trimming took 7 bases from V and 0 from J, leaving 18 bases between them. Germline CDR1 MDHEN, CDR2 SYDVKM. The CDR3 sequence is 17 residues long. CDR3 protein: CASNPLPGTPNTGELFF. The CDR3 region has the DNA TGTGCCAGCAATCCCCTCCCCGGGACACCGAACACCGGGGAGCTGTTTTTT.

The J gene is TRBJ1-6, the V gene TRBV11-2; D gene unclear. The CDR3 has 16 amino acids. With 1 base removed from V and 8 bases from J, the gap between germline ends came to 15 bases. CDR1 SGHAT and CDR2 FQNNGV come from the germline V gene. The DNA for the CDR3 is TGTGCCAGCAGCTTAGCGGATTTTCGCCAAGATTCACCCCTCCACTTT. Residues: CASSLADFRQDSPLHF.

In this sample, this clonotype turned up many times. This chain links TRBV11-2 with TRBJ1-1; TRBD1 aligns across 7 bases. This CDR3 spans 16 amino acids. CDR1 and CDR2 from the germline V gene are SGHAT and FQNNGV. The V and J ends lost 3 bases and 4 bases, in that order; junction bases with no gene match: 11. The DNA for the CDR3 is TGTGCCAGCAGCTTTCCCAAAACAGGGGCCGGCACTGAAGCTTTCTTT. Translation gives CASSFPKTGAGTEAFF.

For this clonotype: One end of the junction does not line up with germline, which may come from a read error. The chain employs TRBV7-8 and TRBJ2-1; 9 nucleotides match TRBD2. The CDR3 totals 15 residues. Germline-derived CDR1 and CDR2 are SGHVS and FQNEAQ. The CDR3 DNA is TGTGCCAGCAGCTCTATGACTAGCGGCTACAATGAGGAGTTCTTC. Its translation: CASSSMTSGYNEEFF. The full variable domain, with the rest looked up from reference TRBV7-8 and TRBJ2-1, is GAGVSQSPRYKVAKRGQDVALRCDPISGHVSLFWYQQALGQGPEFLTYFQNEAQLDKSGLPSDRFFAERPEGSVSTLKIQRTQQEDSAVYLCASSSMTSGYNEEFFGPGTRLTVL.

The chain links TRBV29-1 to TRBJ2-7, with a possible D match to TRBD1 (5 bases). Per the germline V gene, CDR1 is SQVTM and CDR2 is ANQGSEA. The CDR3 runs to 12 residues. Trimming pared 2 bases from V and 5 bases from J, leaving 10 bases between. The CDR3 spells CSVEKGPHEQYF. Written as DNA, the CDR3 is TGCAGCGTTGAAAAGGGGCCTCACGAGCAGTACTTC.

V usage is TRBV5-1 and J usage is TRBJ1-1; D gene unclear. The CDR3 covers 14 residues. Germline CDR1 SGHRS, CDR2 YFSETQ. Deletions cut 0 bases from V and 3 bases from J, with 9 bases between. The DNA for the CDR3 is TGCGCCAGCAGCTTGGGGTCGGGTTACACTGAAGCTTTCTTT. Protein sequence: CASSLGSGYTEAFF.

In the case of this clonotype: The conserved closing phenylalanine or tryptophan is absent in this CDR3, likely reflecting a read error. The genes are TRBV6-6 and TRBJ2-1; TRBD2 agrees at 8 bases. V gave up 6 bases and J gave up 6 bases; unmatched junction bases: 7. The CDR3 length is 14 residues. The V gene's germline CDR1 is MNHNY and CDR2 SVGAGI (reference sequence). Here the CDR3 reads CASRSGSRSNEQFL. CDR3 bases: TGTGCCAGCAGGAGCGGGAGTAGAAGCAATGAGCAGTTCTTA.